A selection of T cell receptor beta chains follows, all from one sample in a study of T cells in Graves' hyperthyroidism and ophthalmopathy. Each CDR3 protein gets one entry after TCRdb re-called the multiplex PCR reads with MiXCR. The data contain about 540,000 distinct CDR3 sequences, about 43% of them singletons. The specimen was peripheral blood or thyroid tissue (not recorded which). Source of these receptors: a woman aged 18-29 years with Graves' hyperthyroidism. The CDR3 runs from the conserved cysteine through the conserved F or W. The order of the fields is J gene, D gene, clone size, V gene, CDR3 DNA, CDR3 protein. A D gene is named only where the DNA matches it firmly. Where a row states a size, it is once, few, many or the class of an expanded clone; other rows omit it.

j_gene: TRBJ2-2
d_gene: -
abundance: many
v_gene: TRBV7-2
CDR3nt: TGTGCCAGCAGCTTAGGGCCCGGGGAGCTGTTTTTT
CDR3aa: CASSLGPGELFF

j_gene: TRBJ1-2
d_gene: -
abundance: -
v_gene: TRBV30
CDR3nt: TGTGCCTGGAGTGTGGGGCTGGACTATGGCTACACCTTC
CDR3aa: CAWSVGLDYGYTF

j_gene: TRBJ1-2
d_gene: TRBD1
abundance: few
v_gene: TRBV7-9
CDR3nt: TGTGCCAGCAGCTTAGTTGGCAGGGGGGACTATGGCTACACCTTC
CDR3aa: CASSLVGRGDYGYTF

j_gene: TRBJ2-7
d_gene: -
abundance: many
v_gene: TRBV29-1
CDR3nt: TGCAGCGTATCTCGGGGGCTCCACGAGCAGTACTTC
CDR3aa: CSVSRGLHEQYF

j_gene: TRBJ1-5
d_gene: -
abundance: few
v_gene: TRBV19
CDR3nt: TGTGCCAGTAGCTACGTGGGCCCAGGGAGCAATCAGCCCCAGCATTTT
CDR3aa: CASSYVGPGSNQPQHF

j_gene: TRBJ1-5
d_gene: TRBD1
abundance: -
v_gene: TRBV20-1
CDR3nt: TGCAGTGCGGGGAAAGGGGGCAGCAATCAGCCCCAGCATTTT
CDR3aa: CSAGKGGSNQPQHF

j_gene: TRBJ2-7
d_gene: TRBD2
abundance: -
v_gene: TRBV25-1
CDR3nt: TGTGCCAGCAGCCAAGTCGGTAGAACTAGCGGCTCCTACGAGCAGTACTTC
CDR3aa: CASSQVGRTSGSYEQYF

j_gene: TRBJ2-5
d_gene: -
abundance: few
v_gene: TRBV7-3
CDR3nt: TGTGCCAGCAGCTTAGGGGACAAAGAGACCCAGTACTTC
CDR3aa: CASSLGDKETQYF

j_gene: TRBJ2-2
d_gene: -
abundance: few
v_gene: TRBV12-3/TRBV12-4
CDR3nt: TGTGCCAGCAGTTTTAGGGCGAACACCGGGGAGCTGTTTTTT
CDR3aa: CASSFRANTGELFF

j_gene: TRBJ1-2
d_gene: -
abundance: -
v_gene: TRBV10-3
CDR3nt: TGTGCCATCAGTGAGTCGGGGCAGGGATTCACCTTC
CDR3aa: CAISESGQGFTF

j_gene: TRBJ1-1
d_gene: -
abundance: -
v_gene: TRBV15
CDR3nt: TGTGCCACCAGCAGAGATCGGGTGGCGGCTGAAGCTTTCTTT
CDR3aa: CATSRDRVAAEAFF

j_gene: TRBJ1-5
d_gene: -
abundance: -
v_gene: TRBV20-1
CDR3nt: TGCAGTGCTAGAGATGGGGGGGCAGGAGATCAGCCCCAGCATTTT
CDR3aa: CSARDGGAGDQPQHF

j_gene: TRBJ2-6
d_gene: -
abundance: many
v_gene: TRBV29-1
CDR3nt: TGCAGCGTCCGTAACTCTGGGGCCAACGTCCTGACTTTC
CDR3aa: CSVRNSGANVLTF

j_gene: TRBJ2-5
d_gene: TRBD2
abundance: -
v_gene: TRBV2
CDR3nt: TGTGCCAACACGAGGACTAGCGGGAGGCCGGAGACCCAGTACTTC
CDR3aa: CANTRTSGRPETQYF

j_gene: TRBJ1-6
d_gene: TRBD1
abundance: many
v_gene: TRBV2
CDR3nt: TGTGCCAGCAGCCTAGGGACAGGGGATTCACCCCTCCACTTT
CDR3aa: CASSLGTGDSPLHF

j_gene: TRBJ1-6
d_gene: -
abundance: few
v_gene: TRBV6-4
CDR3nt: TGTGCCAGCAGCCTGACAGGAGCTCTTTCACCCCTCCACTTT
CDR3aa: CASSLTGALSPLHF

j_gene: TRBJ1-2
d_gene: -
abundance: -
v_gene: TRBV15
CDR3nt: TGTGCCACCAGCAGAGAAGTAGGGTCGCACACCTTC
CDR3aa: CATSREVGSHTF

j_gene: TRBJ2-5
d_gene: -
abundance: few
v_gene: TRBV25-1
CDR3nt: TGTGCCAGCAGTGATCCAGGGGGACTAGAGACCCAGTACTTC
CDR3aa: CASSDPGGLETQYF

j_gene: TRBJ1-4
d_gene: -
abundance: -
v_gene: TRBV29-1
CDR3nt: TGCAGCGGACAATTCGGGACTGAAAAACTGTTTTTT
CDR3aa: CSGQFGTEKLFF

j_gene: TRBJ2-7
d_gene: TRBD2
abundance: few
v_gene: TRBV7-2
CDR3nt: TGTGCCAGCAGTTCCTACGGGACTAGGGTTTACGAGCAGTACTTC
CDR3aa: CASSSYGTRVYEQYF

j_gene: TRBJ1-2
d_gene: -
abundance: once
v_gene: TRBV7-3
CDR3nt: TGTGCCAGCAGCCAACTAGTCGGCTGGACGGGGCAAAACTATGGCTACACCTTC
CDR3aa: CASSQLVGWTGQNYGYTF

j_gene: TRBJ2-5
d_gene: TRBD1
abundance: many
v_gene: TRBV29-1
CDR3nt: TGCAGCGTAGGGACAGGGGCATGGGAGACCCAGTACTTC
CDR3aa: CSVGTGAWETQYF

j_gene: TRBJ2-6
d_gene: -
abundance: -
v_gene: TRBV4-1
CDR3nt: TGCGCCAGCAGCCGAGGCAAACCGGGACCAGCGGCAGTAAGTGGGGCCAACGTCCTGACTTTC
CDR3aa: CASSRGKPGPAAVSGANVLTF

j_gene: TRBJ2-7
d_gene: -
abundance: many
v_gene: TRBV24-1
CDR3nt: TGTGCCACCAGTGAGACAGGGGAGGGCGAGCAGTACTTC
CDR3aa: CATSETGEGEQYF

j_gene: TRBJ2-7
d_gene: TRBD2
abundance: -
v_gene: TRBV9
CDR3nt: TGTGCCAGCAGCGTAGCGACTAGCGGGAGGCTCTACGAGCAGTACTTC
CDR3aa: CASSVATSGRLYEQYF

j_gene: TRBJ1-1
d_gene: -
abundance: many
v_gene: TRBV29-1
CDR3nt: TGCAGCGCCTCAACGGTGAACACTGAAGCTTTCTTT
CDR3aa: CSASTVNTEAFF

j_gene: TRBJ1-1
d_gene: -
abundance: few
v_gene: TRBV6-5
CDR3nt: TGTGCCAGCAGGGAGTTGGAGGGAAGGTACACTGAAGCTTTCTTT
CDR3aa: CASRELEGRYTEAFF

j_gene: TRBJ2-5
d_gene: -
abundance: few
v_gene: TRBV6-5
CDR3nt: TGTGCCAGCAGTCGAGTGGAACAAGAGACCCAGTACTTC
CDR3aa: CASSRVEQETQYF

j_gene: TRBJ1-4
d_gene: TRBD1
abundance: -
v_gene: TRBV15
CDR3nt: TGTGCCACCAGTCCCGTTCCGGGACAGGTTGAAAAACTGTTTTTT
CDR3aa: CATSPVPGQVEKLFF

j_gene: TRBJ2-5
d_gene: -
abundance: -
v_gene: TRBV6-5
CDR3nt: TGTGCCAGCAGTTACTCGAATGGGGAGAGGGAGACCCAGTACTTC
CDR3aa: CASSYSNGERETQYF

j_gene: TRBJ2-7
d_gene: -
abundance: -
v_gene: TRBV7-2
CDR3nt: TGTGCCAGCAGTTACTCCCGCATGCTTGCGTACGAGCAGTACTTC
CDR3aa: CASSYSRMLAYEQYF

j_gene: TRBJ2-7
d_gene: TRBD2
abundance: -
v_gene: TRBV2
CDR3nt: TGTGCCAGCAGTTTCCGACTAGCCCGCGGGGAGCAGTACTTC
CDR3aa: CASSFRLARGEQYF

j_gene: TRBJ1-2
d_gene: TRBD1
abundance: few
v_gene: TRBV29-1
CDR3nt: TGCAGCGTTGAAGATGGGAAAATAGGGACAGGTCGAAGGACTGGCTACACCTTC
CDR3aa: CSVEDGKIGTGRRTGYTF

j_gene: TRBJ2-3
d_gene: -
abundance: once
v_gene: TRBV10-3
CDR3nt: TGTGCCAGCAGTCCTAGGGGGAGGGCAGATACGCAGTATTTT
CDR3aa: CASSPRGRADTQYF

j_gene: TRBJ2-5
d_gene: -
abundance: -
v_gene: TRBV5-4
CDR3nt: TGTGCCAGCAGCTTGAGACGACCTCAGAGGACCCAGTACTTC
CDR3aa: CASSLRRPQRTQYF

j_gene: TRBJ1-2
d_gene: TRBD1
abundance: -
v_gene: TRBV24-1
CDR3nt: TGTGCCACCCCTCCTAGGACAGGGGCCCATGGCTACACCTTC
CDR3aa: CATPPRTGAHGYTF

j_gene: TRBJ2-7
d_gene: TRBD1
abundance: once
v_gene: TRBV7-3
CDR3nt: TGTGCCAGCAGCTTAAGAGGTGACAGGGGATCTCCCTACTCCTACGAGCAGTACTTC
CDR3aa: CASSLRGDRGSPYSYEQYF

j_gene: TRBJ1-5
d_gene: -
abundance: -
v_gene: TRBV25-1
CDR3nt: TGTGCCAGCTCACCAGAATCCGGCAATCAGCCCCAGCATTTT
CDR3aa: CASSPESGNQPQHF

j_gene: TRBJ2-2
d_gene: TRBD1
abundance: -
v_gene: TRBV29-1
CDR3nt: TGCAGCGTTTTGGGCAGGGGGCCTCGTCGGAACACCAGGGAGCTGTTTTTT
CDR3aa: CSVLGRGPRRNTRELFF

j_gene: TRBJ1-1
d_gene: -
abundance: -
v_gene: TRBV6-1
CDR3nt: TGTGCCAGCAGCCGGACTAGCGGGTACAATGAGCAGTTCTTT
CDR3aa: CASSRTSGYNEQFF

j_gene: TRBJ2-7
d_gene: TRBD2
abundance: -
v_gene: TRBV20-1
CDR3nt: TGCAGTGCTCCAGGACTAGCGGGAGTATACGAGCAGTACTTC
CDR3aa: CSAPGLAGVYEQYF

j_gene: TRBJ1-1
d_gene: -
abundance: -
v_gene: TRBV29-1
CDR3nt: TGCAGCGTCGTGGGGGCCCCCAGGGACTTCGAAGCTTTCTTT
CDR3aa: CSVVGAPRDFEAFF

j_gene: TRBJ1-2
d_gene: -
abundance: few
v_gene: TRBV10-3
CDR3nt: TGTGCCAGCAGCCTCACCGGGACAAGTTATGGCTACACCTTC
CDR3aa: CASSLTGTSYGYTF

j_gene: TRBJ1-2
d_gene: TRBD1
abundance: -
v_gene: TRBV7-9
CDR3nt: TGTGCCAGCAGCCCAGATGTGGGACAGTGGACTAACTATGGCTACACCTTC
CDR3aa: CASSPDVGQWTNYGYTF

j_gene: TRBJ1-5
d_gene: -
abundance: -
v_gene: TRBV19
CDR3nt: TGTGCCAGTAGCCCCCGCCGGGACAACAATCAGCCCCAGCATTTT
CDR3aa: CASSPRRDNNQPQHF

j_gene: TRBJ1-2
d_gene: -
abundance: few
v_gene: TRBV9
CDR3nt: TGTGCCAGCAGCCCGAGTGACCGGTTAGGGCGCTACACCTTC
CDR3aa: CASSPSDRLGRYTF

j_gene: TRBJ2-7
d_gene: TRBD1
abundance: -
v_gene: TRBV7-6
CDR3nt: TGTGCCAGCACAAACACAGGGGTCCACGAGCAGTACTTC
CDR3aa: CASTNTGVHEQYF

j_gene: TRBJ2-5
d_gene: -
abundance: few
v_gene: TRBV7-9
CDR3nt: TGTGCCATCAATAGCGGTCCTCAAGAGACCCAGTACTTC
CDR3aa: CAINSGPQETQYF

j_gene: TRBJ1-2
d_gene: TRBD1
abundance: many
v_gene: TRBV10-3
CDR3nt: TGTGCCATCAATAGGGACAGTCGAAACTATGGCTACACCTTC
CDR3aa: CAINRDSRNYGYTF

j_gene: TRBJ2-5
d_gene: -
abundance: -
v_gene: TRBV2
CDR3nt: TGTGCCAGGGCATTAGGGGGAGTCTTGGAGACCCAGTACTTC
CDR3aa: CARALGGVLETQYF

j_gene: TRBJ1-5
d_gene: TRBD1
abundance: -
v_gene: TRBV11-2
CDR3nt: TGTGCCAGCTCTGGAGGCGGCAGGGGGCTAGGTAGCAATCAGCCCCAGCATTTT
CDR3aa: CASSGGGRGLGSNQPQHF

j_gene: TRBJ2-2
d_gene: -
abundance: few
v_gene: TRBV7-2
CDR3nt: TGTGCCAGCGCCGCCAGCGGAATTACCGGGGAGCTGTTTTTT
CDR3aa: CASAASGITGELFF

j_gene: TRBJ1-5
d_gene: -
abundance: once
v_gene: TRBV2
CDR3nt: TGTGCCAGCAGTGACCCGGAGTACAATCAGCCCCAGCATTTT
CDR3aa: CASSDPEYNQPQHF

j_gene: TRBJ1-5
d_gene: TRBD1
abundance: -
v_gene: TRBV19
CDR3nt: TGTGCCAGTCGAACCAAGCGACAGGGTAGCAATCAGCCCCAGCATTTT
CDR3aa: CASRTKRQGSNQPQHF

j_gene: TRBJ2-7
d_gene: TRBD2
abundance: -
v_gene: TRBV9
CDR3nt: TGTGCCAGCAGCGCGACCGAGGGCGGGAGCTCCTACGAGCAGTACTTC
CDR3aa: CASSATEGGSSYEQYF

j_gene: TRBJ2-6
d_gene: TRBD1
abundance: -
v_gene: TRBV25-1
CDR3nt: TGTGCCAGCAGCGATTTAGGGACAGGGGGCAACGAGCTTTCTTTC
CDR3aa: CASSDLGTGGNELSF